Each of the 17 T cell receptor beta chains below was sequenced from the same sample in a study of control samples from healthy donors and cancer patients. Sequencing used immunoSEQ multiplex PCR; TCRdb keeps in-frame clones, though not all of them. The sample lists 65,000 to 95,000 clones; around 87% were seen once. The sequenced sample was blood. The receptors derive from a man aged 45-65 years in good health.

This chain uses TRBV21-1 with TRBJ1-5. TRBV21-1 is a pseudogene locus. This CDR3 is 16 amino acids long. The CDR3 loop reads CASSKNRQWTDQPQHF. In nucleotides, the CDR3 is TGTGCCAGCAGCAAAAATAGGCAGTGGACCGATCAGCCCCAGCATTTT.

V is TRBV9 and J is TRBJ1-4; TRBD1 aligns across 7 bases. Germline CDR1 SGDLS, CDR2 YYNGEE. The CDR3 loop spans 14 amino acids. Trimming at V came to 4 bases and at J to 6 bases, leaving 6 bases not matched to a gene. The DNA of the CDR3 is TGTGCCAGCAGCCCCACAGGGGTAGATGAAAAACTGTTTTTT. It is translated as CASSPTGVDEKLFF. Combining the CDR3 with reference TRBV9 and TRBJ1-4 gives the whole variable domain DSGVTQTPKHLITATGQRVTLRCSPRSGDLSVYWYQQSLDQGLQFLIQYYNGEERAKGNILERFSAQQFPDLHSELNLSSLELGDSALYFCASSPTGVDEKLFFGSGTQLSVL.

V and J are TRBV7-8 and TRBJ2-7; D not certain. Looked up from germline, CDR1 is SGHVS and CDR2 is FQNEAQ. CDR3 size: 14 residues. V gave up 3 bases and J gave up 3 bases, with 12 bases separating them. The CDR3 loop is CASSFRALIYEQYF. For the CDR3, the DNA is TGTGCCAGCAGCTTCCGGGCCTTAATCTACGAGCAGTACTTC.

This clone occurred once. The rearrangement links TRBV10-1 to TRBJ1-2; TRBD1 might be the D (6 bases). The germline V gene has CDR1 WNHNN and CDR2 SYGVQD (reference sequence). The CDR3 length is 15 residues. CDR3 sequence reads: CAIPGQTLLNYGYTF. CDR3 in DNA: TGCGCGATTCCAGGACAGACCTTACTTAACTATGGCTACACCTTC.

The chain has TRBV7-2 and TRBJ2-1, with D possibly being TRBD2 (6 bases). The CDR3 spans 16 residues. The germline V and J ends were trimmed by 3 bases and 4 bases, with 16 bases remaining between them. CDR1 SGHTA and CDR2 FQGNSA come from the germline V gene. The DNA of the CDR3 is TGTGCCAGCAGCTTTAGCGGATCGGGGGTGTACAATGAGCAGTTCTTC. Its translation: CASSFSGSGVYNEQFF.

As concerns this clone: The sample has other DNA sequences that encode this CDR3 too. The gene calls are TRBV6-5 and TRBJ1-3; D perhaps matches TRBD1 (6 bases). The CDR3 has 12 amino acids. Deletions cut 7 bases from V and 4 bases from J, with 8 bases between. The germline gives CDR1 MNHEY, CDR2 SVGAGI. CDR3 nucleotide sequence: TGTGCCAGCACCGGACAGGGAAACACCATATATTTT. Its protein is CASTGQGNTIYF.

V is TRBV24-1 and J is TRBJ1-5; D is ambiguous. Germline-derived CDR1 and CDR2 are KGHDR and SFDVKD. The CDR3 length is 14 residues. The V end was cut by 4 bases, the J end by 5 bases, with 11 bases between. In DNA form, the CDR3 reads TGTGCCACCAGTGACGTTTGGTCGGATCAGCCCCAGCATTTT. Protein: CATSDVWSDQPQHF.

The chain links TRBV3-1 (or the pseudogene TRBV3-2) to TRBJ1-1; D perhaps matches TRBD1 (5 bases). Trimming stripped 8 bases from V and 1 base from J, with 8 bases between. The CDR3 consists of 12 residues. Germline V gene data show CDR1 as LGHDT and CDR2 as YNNKEL (reference sequence). The CDR3 DNA follows: TGTGCCAGCCAGGGCGGGAACACTGAAGCTTTCTTT. Translating it yields CASQGGNTEAFF.

The rearrangement uses TRBV7-2 and TRBJ1-3, with TRBD1 matching over 7 bases. With 3 bases clipped from V and 0 bases from J, the junction kept 5 bases outside the gene matches. The CDR3 is made up of 16 amino acids. Germline values: CDR1 SGHTA, CDR2 FQGNSA. CDR3 in DNA: TGTGCCAGCAGCTTTCAGGGGGGAGACTCTGGAAACACCATATATTTT. Translating it yields CASSFQGGDSGNTIYF.

The gene calls are TRBV9 and TRBJ2-1, with TRBD1 identical over 7 bases. Germline V CDR1 and CDR2: SGDLS, YYNGEE. The CDR3 has 15 amino acids. V was pared by 3 bases and J by 0 bases, with 3 bases of the junction left unmatched. The CDR3 nucleotides are TGTGCCAGCAGCGAGACAGGGATCTCCTACAATGAGCAGTTCTTC. As protein: CASSETGISYNEQFF.

The V gene is TRBV5-4, the J gene TRBJ2-7; D may correspond to TRBD1 or TRBD2 (6 bases each). V was clipped by 1 base and J by 5 bases, with 16 bases between them. Germline V CDR1 and CDR2: SGHNT, YYREEE (reference sequence). The CDR3 consists of 15 residues. The CDR3 coding sequence is TGTGCCAGCAGCTTGATCGGGGGCGCGGGAAACGAGCAGTACTTC. This encodes CASSLIGGAGNEQYF. Full variable domain (outside the CDR3, taken from reference TRBV5-4 and TRBJ2-7): ETGVTQSPTHLIKTRGQQVTLRCSSQSGHNTVSWYQQALGQGPQFIFQYYREEENGRGNFPPRFSGLQFPNYSSELNVNALELDDSALYLCASSLIGGAGNEQYFGPGTRLTVT.

This clone was observed a few times. The gene calls are TRBV9 and TRBJ1-4; TRBD1 is a possible D gene (5 bases). The CDR3 loop spans 14 amino acids. The V end lost 4 bases, the J end lost 7 bases, and 14 bases lay between the germline ends. The germline gives CDR1 SGDLS, CDR2 YYNGEE. The CDR3 spells CASSPWGDGEKLFF. The DNA for the CDR3 is TGTGCCAGCAGCCCTTGGGGGGACGGTGAAAAACTGTTTTTT. Based on the CDR3 plus reference TRBV9 and TRBJ1-4, the full variable domain is DSGVTQTPKHLITATGQRVTLRCSPRSGDLSVYWYQQSLDQGLQFLIQYYNGEERAKGNILERFSAQQFPDLHSELNLSSLELGDSALYFCASSPWGDGEKLFFGSGTQLSVL.

The V and J genes are TRBV11-2 and TRBJ2-7, with D possibly TRBD1 on 5 matching bases. The length of the CDR3 is 16 residues. Germline V lookup: CDR1 SGHAT, CDR2 FQNNGV. The V gene lost 5 bases and the J gene lost 5 bases, with 22 bases spanning the gap. The chain's CDR3 is CASSHIATVKTHEQYF. The CDR3 DNA sequence: TGTGCCAGCAGCCATATCGCGACAGTTAAGACCCACGAGCAGTACTTC.

This clone was observed at least ten times. This chain links TRBV6-2 or TRBV6-3 with TRBJ1-1; a possible D gene is TRBD1 (6 bases). Looked up from germline, CDR1 is MNHEY and CDR2 is SVGEGT. Deletions cut 6 bases from V and 1 base from J, with 6 bases between. This CDR3 region has 12 residues. This CDR3 reads CASSRGNTEAFF. The CDR3 DNA follows: TGTGCCAGCAGCAGGGGGAACACTGAAGCTTTCTTT.

The chain joins TRBV4-2 to TRBJ2-1; TRBD2 might be the D (5 bases). Trimming removed 1 base at V and 8 bases at J, with 15 bases between. Germline CDR1 and CDR2: LGHNA and YNFKEQ. This CDR3 has 15 residues. In DNA, the CDR3 is TGTGCCAGCAGCCAAGCCTCTACTAGGAGCCATGAGCAGTTCTTC. Translation gives CASSQASTRSHEQFF.

The sample holds one count of this clone. The V call is TRBV28, the J call TRBJ1-5, with D unresolved. CDR1 and CDR2 from the germline V gene are MDHEN and SYDVKM. The CDR3 sequence is 14 residues long. Trimming took 1 base from V and 4 from J, leaving 8 bases between them. The CDR3 loop is CASSLSGHNQPQHF. CDR3 nucleotide sequence: TGTGCCAGCAGTTTATCAGGCCATAATCAGCCCCAGCATTTT.

The chain carries TRBV27 and TRBJ1-1; possible D gene TRBD1, 6 bases. Looked up from germline, CDR1 is MNHEY and CDR2 is SMNVEV (reference sequence). The CDR3 sequence is 16 residues long. Trimming removed 0 bases from V and 4 bases from J, with 15 bases in between. CDR3 sequence (DNA): TGTGCCAGCAGTTTATCTCCAGGGGCGGGTAGCACTGAAGCTTTCTTT. Translation gives CASSLSPGAGSTEAFF.